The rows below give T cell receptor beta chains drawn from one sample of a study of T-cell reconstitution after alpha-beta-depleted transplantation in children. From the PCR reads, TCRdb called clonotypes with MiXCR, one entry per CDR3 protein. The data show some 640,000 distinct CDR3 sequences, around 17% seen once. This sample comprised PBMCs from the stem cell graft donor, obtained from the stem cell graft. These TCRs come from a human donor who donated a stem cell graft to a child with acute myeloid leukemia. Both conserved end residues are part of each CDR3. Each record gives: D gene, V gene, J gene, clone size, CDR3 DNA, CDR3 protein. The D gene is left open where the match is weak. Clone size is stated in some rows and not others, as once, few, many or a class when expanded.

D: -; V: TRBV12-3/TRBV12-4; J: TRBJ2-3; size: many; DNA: TGTGCCAGCACCGCACTGGGAGATACGCAGTATTTT; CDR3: CASTALGDTQYF
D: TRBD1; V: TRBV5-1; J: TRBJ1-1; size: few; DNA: TGCGCCAGCAGCTTGACCGTTCAGACAGGGGGGAACACTGAAGCTTTCTTT; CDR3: CASSLTVQTGGNTEAFF
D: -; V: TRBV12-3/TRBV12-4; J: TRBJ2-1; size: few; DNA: TGTGCCAGCAGTTTGGGGGGCCCTGGGGGGTTCTCCGACAATGAGCAGTTCTTC; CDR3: CASSLGGPGGFSDNEQFF
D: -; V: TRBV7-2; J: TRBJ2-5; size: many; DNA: TGTGCCAGCAGCCCAGGTGGGACGACAGTTTTGTACTTC; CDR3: CASSPGGTTVLYF
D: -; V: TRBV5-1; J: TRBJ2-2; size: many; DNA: TGCGCCAGCAGTCGGGACGCCGCGAACACCGGGGAGCTGTTTTTT; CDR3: CASSRDAANTGELFF
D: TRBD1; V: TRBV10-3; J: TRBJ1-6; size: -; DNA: TGTGCCATCAGTGCACCGGGACAGGGAGTGGATTCACCCCTCCACTTT; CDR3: CAISAPGQGVDSPLHF
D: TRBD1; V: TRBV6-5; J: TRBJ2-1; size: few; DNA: TGTGCCAGCACCCCTGGGACAGGGTACAATGAGCAGTTCTTC; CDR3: CASTPGTGYNEQFF
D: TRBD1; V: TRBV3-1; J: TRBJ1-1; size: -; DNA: TGTGCCAGCTGTTTTCGGGGACAGAGGGTGAATAAACCGAACACTGAAGCTTTCTTT; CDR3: CASCFRGQRVNKPNTEAFF
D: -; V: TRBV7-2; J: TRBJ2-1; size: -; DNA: TGTGCCAGCAGCTCACCCCTCACGTACAATGAGCAGTTCTTC; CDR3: CASSSPLTYNEQFF
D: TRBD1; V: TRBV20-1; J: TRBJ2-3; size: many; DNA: TGCAGTGCTCCCAGGGGGGATACGCAGTATTTT; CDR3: CSAPRGDTQYF
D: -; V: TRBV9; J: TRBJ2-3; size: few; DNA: TGTGCCAGCAGCACGGACCATTTCACAGATACGCAGTATTTT; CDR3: CASSTDHFTDTQYF
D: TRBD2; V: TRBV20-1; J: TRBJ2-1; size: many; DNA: TGCAGTGCTAGCACCCTGGGACTAGCGGGTGCTAATGAGCAGTTCTTC; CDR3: CSASTLGLAGANEQFF
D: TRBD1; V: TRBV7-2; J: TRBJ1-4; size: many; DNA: TGTGCCAGCAGCAAATCGGGACAGCCTGTTAATGAAAAACTGTTTTTT; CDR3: CASSKSGQPVNEKLFF
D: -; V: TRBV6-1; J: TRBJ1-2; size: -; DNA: TGTGCCAGCAGTGAATCGGCCAGTATCAACTATGGCTACACCTTC; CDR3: CASSESASINYGYTF
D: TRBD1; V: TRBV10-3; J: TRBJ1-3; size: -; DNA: TGTGCCATCACCCGGGACAGCTCTGGAAACACCATATATTTT; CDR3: CAITRDSSGNTIYF
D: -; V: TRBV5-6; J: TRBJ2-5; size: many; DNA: TGTGCCAGCAGCTTCATAGGGGTTCGCCAGTACTTC; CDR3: CASSFIGVRQYF
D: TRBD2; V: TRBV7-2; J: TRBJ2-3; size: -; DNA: TGTGCCAGCAGGAACGGGGACCGACTAGCTACAGATACGCAGTATTTT; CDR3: CASRNGDRLATDTQYF
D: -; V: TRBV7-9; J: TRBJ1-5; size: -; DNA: TGTGCCAGCAGCTTTCAGGGCTGGCAGCCCCAGCATTTT; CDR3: CASSFQGWQPQHF
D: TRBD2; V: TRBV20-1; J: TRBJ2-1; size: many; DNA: TGCAGTGCTAGAGATTCGATGGCACTAGCGGCATCCTACAATGAGCAGTTCTTC; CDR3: CSARDSMALAASYNEQFF
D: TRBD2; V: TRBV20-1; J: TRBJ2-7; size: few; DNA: TGCAGTGCTTCCGTAGCGGGGGGGAACTACGAGCAGTACTTC; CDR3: CSASVAGGNYEQYF
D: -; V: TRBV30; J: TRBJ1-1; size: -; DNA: TGTGCCTGGAGTGCCCCGGACACTGAAGCTTTCTTT; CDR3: CAWSAPDTEAFF
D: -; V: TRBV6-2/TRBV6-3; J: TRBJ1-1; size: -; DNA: TGTGCCAGCAGTTACTCTGCGGGGAGGGCTTTCTTT; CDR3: CASSYSAGRAFF
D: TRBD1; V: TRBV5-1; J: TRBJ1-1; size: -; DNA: TGCGCCAGCAGTTCAGGGGGCCTTGGGACTGAAGCTTTCTTT; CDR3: CASSSGGLGTEAFF
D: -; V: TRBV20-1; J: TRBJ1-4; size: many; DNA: TGCAGTGCCGACGGAGGGATGGTAACTAATGAAAAACTGTTTTTT; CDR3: CSADGGMVTNEKLFF
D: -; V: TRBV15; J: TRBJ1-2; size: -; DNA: TGTGCCACCAGCAGCTCTTTAGGGACTAACTATGGCTACACCTTC; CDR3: CATSSSLGTNYGYTF
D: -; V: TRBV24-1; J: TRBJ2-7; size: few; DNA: TGTGCCACCTGGGACGGGAGCTCCTACGAGCAGTACTTC; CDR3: CATWDGSSYEQYF
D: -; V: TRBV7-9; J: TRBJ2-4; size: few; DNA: TGTGCCAGCAGCTTAGATCGTATGGGTCTAGCCAAAAACATTCAGTACTTC; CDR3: CASSLDRMGLAKNIQYF
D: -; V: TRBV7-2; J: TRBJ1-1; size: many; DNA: TGTGCCAGCAGCTTAAAAACTGAAGCTTTCTTT; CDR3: CASSLKTEAFF
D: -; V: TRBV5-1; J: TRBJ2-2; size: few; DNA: TGCGCCAGCAGCTTTTGGTTGGACGCGAACACCGGGGAGCTGTTTTTT; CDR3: CASSFWLDANTGELFF
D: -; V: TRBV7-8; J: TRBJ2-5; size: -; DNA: TGTGCCAGCAGCTTATTATCTGCGGGGCAAGAGACCCAGTACTTC; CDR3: CASSLLSAGQETQYF
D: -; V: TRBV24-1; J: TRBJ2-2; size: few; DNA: TGTGCCACCACTCGGGGGGCCGGCGGGGAGCTGTTTTTT; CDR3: CATTRGAGGELFF
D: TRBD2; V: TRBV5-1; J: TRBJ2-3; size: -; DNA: TGCGCCAGCAGCTTGGGGCTAGCGGGGGGCCGTGGCACAGATACGCAGTATTTT; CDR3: CASSLGLAGGRGTDTQYF
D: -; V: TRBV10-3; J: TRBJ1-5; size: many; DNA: TGTGCCATCAGTGAGTCGCTCAGGGAGGGTCTTTCGAGCAATCAGCCCCAGCATTTT; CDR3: CAISESLREGLSSNQPQHF
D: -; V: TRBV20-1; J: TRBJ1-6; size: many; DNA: TGCAGTGCTAGAGACAGGCCAACCTCCAGAAATTCACCCCTCCACTTT; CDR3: CSARDRPTSRNSPLHF
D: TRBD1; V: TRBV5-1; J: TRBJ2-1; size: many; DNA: TGCGCCAGCAGCTTGGCCGGGACAGGGCTCCACAATGAGCAGTTCTTC; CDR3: CASSLAGTGLHNEQFF
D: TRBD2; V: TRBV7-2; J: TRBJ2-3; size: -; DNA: TGTGCCAGCAGCTTAGGGCTAGCGGGGGGGCTGACGGCGTTAGATACGCAGTATTTT; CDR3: CASSLGLAGGLTALDTQYF
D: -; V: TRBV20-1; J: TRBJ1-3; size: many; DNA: TGCAGTGCTCCAAAGACAGACTCTGGAAACACCATATATTTT; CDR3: CSAPKTDSGNTIYF
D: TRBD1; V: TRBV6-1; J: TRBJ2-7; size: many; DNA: TGTGCCAGCAGTGAATGGACAGGTGACTACTACGAGCAGTACTTC; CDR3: CASSEWTGDYYEQYF
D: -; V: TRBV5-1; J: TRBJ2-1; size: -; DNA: TGCGCCAGCAGCTTGGGGGTTCTTAGGGAGCAGTTCTTC; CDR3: CASSLGVLREQFF
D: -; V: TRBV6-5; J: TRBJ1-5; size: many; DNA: TGTGCCAGCAGGGGTAGCAATCAGCCCCAGCATTTT; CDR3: CASRGSNQPQHF
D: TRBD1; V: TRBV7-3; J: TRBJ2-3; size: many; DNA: TGTGCCAGCAGCTTCACAGGGGCAGATACGCAGTATTTT; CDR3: CASSFTGADTQYF